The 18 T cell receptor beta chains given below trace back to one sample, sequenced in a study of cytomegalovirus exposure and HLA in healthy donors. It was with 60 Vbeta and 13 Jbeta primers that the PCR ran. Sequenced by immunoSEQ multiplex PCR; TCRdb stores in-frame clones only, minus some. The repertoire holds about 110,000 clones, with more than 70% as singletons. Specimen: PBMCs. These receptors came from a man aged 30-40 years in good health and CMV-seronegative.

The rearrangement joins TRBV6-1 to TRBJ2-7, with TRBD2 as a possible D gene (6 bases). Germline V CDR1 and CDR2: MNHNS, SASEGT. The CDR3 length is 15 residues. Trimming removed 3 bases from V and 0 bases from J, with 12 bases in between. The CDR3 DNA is TGTGCCAGCAGTGAGGGACTCTCTAGCTCCTACGAGCAGTACTTC. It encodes CASSEGLSSSYEQYF.

CDR3 nucleotides: TGTGCCGGACAGGGACAGGGGGCTTTTGGCTACACCTTC. Translating it yields CAGQGQGAFGYTF. The V gene is TRBV6-1, the J gene TRBJ1-2; 12 bases fit TRBD1. The CDR3 length is 13 residues. V shed 11 bases, J shed 7 bases, and the junction held 8 bases outside the gene matches. The V gene's germline CDR1 is MNHNS and CDR2 SASEGT.

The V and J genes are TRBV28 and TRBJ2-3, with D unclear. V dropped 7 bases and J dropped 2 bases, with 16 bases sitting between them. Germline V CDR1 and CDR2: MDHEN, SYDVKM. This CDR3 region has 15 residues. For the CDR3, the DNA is TGTGCCAGCATCCAACCCGGGTACTCCACAGATACGCAGTATTTT. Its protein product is CASIQPGYSTDTQYF.

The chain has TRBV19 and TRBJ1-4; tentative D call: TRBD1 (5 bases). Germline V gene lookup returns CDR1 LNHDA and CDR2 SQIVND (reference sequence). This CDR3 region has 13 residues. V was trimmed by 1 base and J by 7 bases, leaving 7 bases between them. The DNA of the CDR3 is TGTGCCAGTAGTATAGGCAGGGCTGAAAAACTGTTTTTT. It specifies CASSIGRAEKLFF.

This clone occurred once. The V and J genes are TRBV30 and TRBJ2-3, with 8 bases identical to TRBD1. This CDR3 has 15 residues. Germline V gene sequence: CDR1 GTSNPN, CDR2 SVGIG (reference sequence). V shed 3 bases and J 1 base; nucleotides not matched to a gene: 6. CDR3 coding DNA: TGTGCCTGGAGGAGGGACAGGTTCGGCACAGATACGCAGTATTTT. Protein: CAWRRDRFGTDTQYF.

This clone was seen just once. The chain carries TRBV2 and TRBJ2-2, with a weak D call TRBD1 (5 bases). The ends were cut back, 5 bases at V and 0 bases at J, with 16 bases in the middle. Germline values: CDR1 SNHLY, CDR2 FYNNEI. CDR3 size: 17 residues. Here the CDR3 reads CASSHQQEDANTGELFF. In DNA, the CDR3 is TGTGCCAGCAGTCACCAACAGGAAGACGCGAACACCGGGGAGCTGTTTTTT.

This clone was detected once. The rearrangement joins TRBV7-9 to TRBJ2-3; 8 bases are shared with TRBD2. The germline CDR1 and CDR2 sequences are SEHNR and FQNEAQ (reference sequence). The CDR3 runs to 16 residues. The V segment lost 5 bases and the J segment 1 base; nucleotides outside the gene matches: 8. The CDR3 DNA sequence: TGTGCCAGCAGCCCCCCACTAGCGGTAGGCACAGATACGCAGTATTTT. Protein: CASSPPLAVGTDTQYF.

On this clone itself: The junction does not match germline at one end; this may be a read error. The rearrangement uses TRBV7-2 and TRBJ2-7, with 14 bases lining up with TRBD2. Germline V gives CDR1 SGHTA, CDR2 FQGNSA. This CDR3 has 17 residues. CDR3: CANSPTLRTSGRREQYF. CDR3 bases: TGTGCCAACAGCCCCACCCTCAGGACTAGCGGGAGGCGCGAGCAGTACTTC.

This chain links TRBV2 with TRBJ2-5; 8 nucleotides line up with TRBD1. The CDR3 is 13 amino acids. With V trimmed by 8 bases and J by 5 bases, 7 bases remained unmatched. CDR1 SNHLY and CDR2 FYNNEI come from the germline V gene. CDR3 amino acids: CASDRQGSETQYF. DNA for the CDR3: TGTGCCAGCGATCGACAGGGGTCGGAGACCCAGTACTTC.

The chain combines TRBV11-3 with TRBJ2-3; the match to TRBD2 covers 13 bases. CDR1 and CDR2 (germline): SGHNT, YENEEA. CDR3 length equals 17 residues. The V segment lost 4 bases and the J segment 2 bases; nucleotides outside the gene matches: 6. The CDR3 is CASSSRTSGGDTDTQYF. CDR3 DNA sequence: TGTGCCAGCAGCTCTAGGACTAGCGGGGGAGACACAGATACGCAGTATTTT.

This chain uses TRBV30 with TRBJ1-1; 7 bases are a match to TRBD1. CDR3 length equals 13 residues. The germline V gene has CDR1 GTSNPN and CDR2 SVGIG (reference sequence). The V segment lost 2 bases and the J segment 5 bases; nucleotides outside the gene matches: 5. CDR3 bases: TGTGCCTGGAGTAAAGCAGGGGGGACTGAAGCTTTCTTT. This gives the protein CAWSKAGGTEAFF.

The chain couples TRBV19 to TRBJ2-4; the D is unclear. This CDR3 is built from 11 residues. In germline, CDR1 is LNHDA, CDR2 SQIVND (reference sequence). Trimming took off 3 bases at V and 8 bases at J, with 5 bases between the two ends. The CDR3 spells CASSMSDIQYF. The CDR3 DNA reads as TGTGCCAGTAGTATGTCGGACATTCAGTACTTC.

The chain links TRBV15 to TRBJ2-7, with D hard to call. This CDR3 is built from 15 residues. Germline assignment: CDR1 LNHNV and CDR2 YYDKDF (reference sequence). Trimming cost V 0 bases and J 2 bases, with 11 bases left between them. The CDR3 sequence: CATSRDPVQAYEQYF. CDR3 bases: TGTGCCACCAGCAGAGATCCCGTTCAGGCCTACGAGCAGTACTTC.

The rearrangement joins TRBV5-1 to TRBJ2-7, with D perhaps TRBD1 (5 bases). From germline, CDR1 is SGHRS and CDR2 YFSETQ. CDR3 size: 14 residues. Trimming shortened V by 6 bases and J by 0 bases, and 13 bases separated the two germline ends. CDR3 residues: CASTSGMNSYEQYF. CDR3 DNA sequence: TGCGCCAGCACCTCAGGGATGAACTCCTACGAGCAGTACTTC.

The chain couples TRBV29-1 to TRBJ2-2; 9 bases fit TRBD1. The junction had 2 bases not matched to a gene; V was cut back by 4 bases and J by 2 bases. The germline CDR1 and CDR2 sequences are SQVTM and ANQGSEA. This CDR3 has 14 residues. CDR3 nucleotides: TGCAGCGTTGCGGGACAGGGAAACACCGGGGAGCTGTTTTTT. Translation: CSVAGQGNTGELFF.

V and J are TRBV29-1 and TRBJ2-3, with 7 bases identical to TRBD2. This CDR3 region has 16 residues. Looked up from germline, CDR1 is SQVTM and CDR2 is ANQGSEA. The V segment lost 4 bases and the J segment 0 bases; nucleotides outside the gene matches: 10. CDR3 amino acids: CSVVQLAYPSTDTQYF. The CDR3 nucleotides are TGCAGCGTTGTGCAACTAGCGTATCCTAGCACAGATACGCAGTATTTT.

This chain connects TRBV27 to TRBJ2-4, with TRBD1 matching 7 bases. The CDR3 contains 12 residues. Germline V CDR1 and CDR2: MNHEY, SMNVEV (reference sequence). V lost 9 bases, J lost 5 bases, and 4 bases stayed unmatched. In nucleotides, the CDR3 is TGTGCCAGTCGGACAGGTGAAAACATTCAGTACTTC. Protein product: CASRTGENIQYF.

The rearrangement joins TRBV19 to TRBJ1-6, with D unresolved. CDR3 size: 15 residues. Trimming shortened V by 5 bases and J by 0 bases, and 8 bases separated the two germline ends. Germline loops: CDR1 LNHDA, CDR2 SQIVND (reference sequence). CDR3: CASSGASSYNSPLHF. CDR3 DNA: TGTGCCAGTAGTGGAGCGAGCTCCTATAATTCACCCCTCCACTTT. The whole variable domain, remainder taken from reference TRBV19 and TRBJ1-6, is DGGITQSPKYLFRKEGQNVTLSCEQNLNHDAMYWYRQDPGQGLRLIYYSQIVNDFQKGDIAEGYSVSREKKESFPLTVTSAQKNPTAFYLCASSGASSYNSPLHFGNGTRLTVT.